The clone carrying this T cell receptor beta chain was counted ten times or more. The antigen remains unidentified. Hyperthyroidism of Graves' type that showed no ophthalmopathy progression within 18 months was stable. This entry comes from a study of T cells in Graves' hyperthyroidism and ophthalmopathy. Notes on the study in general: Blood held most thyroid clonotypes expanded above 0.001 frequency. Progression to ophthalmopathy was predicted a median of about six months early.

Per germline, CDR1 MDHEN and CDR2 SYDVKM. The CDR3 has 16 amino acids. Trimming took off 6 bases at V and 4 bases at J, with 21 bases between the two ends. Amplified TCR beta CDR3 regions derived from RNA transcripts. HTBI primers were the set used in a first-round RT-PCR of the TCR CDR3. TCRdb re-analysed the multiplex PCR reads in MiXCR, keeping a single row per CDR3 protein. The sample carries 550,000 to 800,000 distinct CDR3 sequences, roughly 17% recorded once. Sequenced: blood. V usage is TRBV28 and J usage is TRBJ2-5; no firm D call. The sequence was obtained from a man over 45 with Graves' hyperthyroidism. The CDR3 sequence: CASRPRRRRSGETQYF. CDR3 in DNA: TGTGCCAGCAGACCTCGCCGAAGACGTTCCGGAGAGACCCAGTACTTC.